The text below deals with one TCR beta chain. The data were taken from a study of blood T cell repertoires in COVID-19. Background on the study: Some COVID-19 samples were acute and others convalescent; all came from the United States, Italy and Spain.

Original processing notes: The assay estimated nucleated cells by amplifying reference gene primers. TCRdb keeps only in-frame clones here, not all; method: immunoSEQ multiplex PCR. From that table come the V and J calls and clone size; the DNA was used to work out D and trimming. The top ten clones hold less than 0.75% of a sample with about 440,000 clones, less than 95% of them seen once. Each participant's cohort was designated according to participant-reported clinical history. Two negative PCRs, clearance, or symptom resolution were required of recovered Cohort 3 donors. The CDR3 contains 17 residues. The germline gives CDR1 SGHRS, CDR2 YFSETQ. The trim removed 2 bases at V and 1 base at J, leaving 9 bases unmatched.

The sequencing input was PBMCs or T cells enriched from blood (not recorded which). The V and J genes are TRBV5-1 and TRBJ1-1, with TRBD1 matching 9 bases. This clonotype originated in a man aged 18 to 30 who had recovered from COVID-19. This CDR3 is CASSLPQGAEWNTEAFF. The DNA of the CDR3 is TGCGCCAGCAGCTTACCACAGGGGGCAGAGTGGAACACTGAAGCTTTCTTT. Full variable domain (remainder filled in from reference TRBV5-1 and TRBJ1-1): KAGVTQTPRYLIKTRGQQVTLSCSPISGHRSVSWYQQTPGQGLQFLFEYFSETQRNKGNFPGRFSGRQFSNSRSEMNVSTLELGDSALYLCASSLPQGAEWNTEAFFGQGTRLTVV.